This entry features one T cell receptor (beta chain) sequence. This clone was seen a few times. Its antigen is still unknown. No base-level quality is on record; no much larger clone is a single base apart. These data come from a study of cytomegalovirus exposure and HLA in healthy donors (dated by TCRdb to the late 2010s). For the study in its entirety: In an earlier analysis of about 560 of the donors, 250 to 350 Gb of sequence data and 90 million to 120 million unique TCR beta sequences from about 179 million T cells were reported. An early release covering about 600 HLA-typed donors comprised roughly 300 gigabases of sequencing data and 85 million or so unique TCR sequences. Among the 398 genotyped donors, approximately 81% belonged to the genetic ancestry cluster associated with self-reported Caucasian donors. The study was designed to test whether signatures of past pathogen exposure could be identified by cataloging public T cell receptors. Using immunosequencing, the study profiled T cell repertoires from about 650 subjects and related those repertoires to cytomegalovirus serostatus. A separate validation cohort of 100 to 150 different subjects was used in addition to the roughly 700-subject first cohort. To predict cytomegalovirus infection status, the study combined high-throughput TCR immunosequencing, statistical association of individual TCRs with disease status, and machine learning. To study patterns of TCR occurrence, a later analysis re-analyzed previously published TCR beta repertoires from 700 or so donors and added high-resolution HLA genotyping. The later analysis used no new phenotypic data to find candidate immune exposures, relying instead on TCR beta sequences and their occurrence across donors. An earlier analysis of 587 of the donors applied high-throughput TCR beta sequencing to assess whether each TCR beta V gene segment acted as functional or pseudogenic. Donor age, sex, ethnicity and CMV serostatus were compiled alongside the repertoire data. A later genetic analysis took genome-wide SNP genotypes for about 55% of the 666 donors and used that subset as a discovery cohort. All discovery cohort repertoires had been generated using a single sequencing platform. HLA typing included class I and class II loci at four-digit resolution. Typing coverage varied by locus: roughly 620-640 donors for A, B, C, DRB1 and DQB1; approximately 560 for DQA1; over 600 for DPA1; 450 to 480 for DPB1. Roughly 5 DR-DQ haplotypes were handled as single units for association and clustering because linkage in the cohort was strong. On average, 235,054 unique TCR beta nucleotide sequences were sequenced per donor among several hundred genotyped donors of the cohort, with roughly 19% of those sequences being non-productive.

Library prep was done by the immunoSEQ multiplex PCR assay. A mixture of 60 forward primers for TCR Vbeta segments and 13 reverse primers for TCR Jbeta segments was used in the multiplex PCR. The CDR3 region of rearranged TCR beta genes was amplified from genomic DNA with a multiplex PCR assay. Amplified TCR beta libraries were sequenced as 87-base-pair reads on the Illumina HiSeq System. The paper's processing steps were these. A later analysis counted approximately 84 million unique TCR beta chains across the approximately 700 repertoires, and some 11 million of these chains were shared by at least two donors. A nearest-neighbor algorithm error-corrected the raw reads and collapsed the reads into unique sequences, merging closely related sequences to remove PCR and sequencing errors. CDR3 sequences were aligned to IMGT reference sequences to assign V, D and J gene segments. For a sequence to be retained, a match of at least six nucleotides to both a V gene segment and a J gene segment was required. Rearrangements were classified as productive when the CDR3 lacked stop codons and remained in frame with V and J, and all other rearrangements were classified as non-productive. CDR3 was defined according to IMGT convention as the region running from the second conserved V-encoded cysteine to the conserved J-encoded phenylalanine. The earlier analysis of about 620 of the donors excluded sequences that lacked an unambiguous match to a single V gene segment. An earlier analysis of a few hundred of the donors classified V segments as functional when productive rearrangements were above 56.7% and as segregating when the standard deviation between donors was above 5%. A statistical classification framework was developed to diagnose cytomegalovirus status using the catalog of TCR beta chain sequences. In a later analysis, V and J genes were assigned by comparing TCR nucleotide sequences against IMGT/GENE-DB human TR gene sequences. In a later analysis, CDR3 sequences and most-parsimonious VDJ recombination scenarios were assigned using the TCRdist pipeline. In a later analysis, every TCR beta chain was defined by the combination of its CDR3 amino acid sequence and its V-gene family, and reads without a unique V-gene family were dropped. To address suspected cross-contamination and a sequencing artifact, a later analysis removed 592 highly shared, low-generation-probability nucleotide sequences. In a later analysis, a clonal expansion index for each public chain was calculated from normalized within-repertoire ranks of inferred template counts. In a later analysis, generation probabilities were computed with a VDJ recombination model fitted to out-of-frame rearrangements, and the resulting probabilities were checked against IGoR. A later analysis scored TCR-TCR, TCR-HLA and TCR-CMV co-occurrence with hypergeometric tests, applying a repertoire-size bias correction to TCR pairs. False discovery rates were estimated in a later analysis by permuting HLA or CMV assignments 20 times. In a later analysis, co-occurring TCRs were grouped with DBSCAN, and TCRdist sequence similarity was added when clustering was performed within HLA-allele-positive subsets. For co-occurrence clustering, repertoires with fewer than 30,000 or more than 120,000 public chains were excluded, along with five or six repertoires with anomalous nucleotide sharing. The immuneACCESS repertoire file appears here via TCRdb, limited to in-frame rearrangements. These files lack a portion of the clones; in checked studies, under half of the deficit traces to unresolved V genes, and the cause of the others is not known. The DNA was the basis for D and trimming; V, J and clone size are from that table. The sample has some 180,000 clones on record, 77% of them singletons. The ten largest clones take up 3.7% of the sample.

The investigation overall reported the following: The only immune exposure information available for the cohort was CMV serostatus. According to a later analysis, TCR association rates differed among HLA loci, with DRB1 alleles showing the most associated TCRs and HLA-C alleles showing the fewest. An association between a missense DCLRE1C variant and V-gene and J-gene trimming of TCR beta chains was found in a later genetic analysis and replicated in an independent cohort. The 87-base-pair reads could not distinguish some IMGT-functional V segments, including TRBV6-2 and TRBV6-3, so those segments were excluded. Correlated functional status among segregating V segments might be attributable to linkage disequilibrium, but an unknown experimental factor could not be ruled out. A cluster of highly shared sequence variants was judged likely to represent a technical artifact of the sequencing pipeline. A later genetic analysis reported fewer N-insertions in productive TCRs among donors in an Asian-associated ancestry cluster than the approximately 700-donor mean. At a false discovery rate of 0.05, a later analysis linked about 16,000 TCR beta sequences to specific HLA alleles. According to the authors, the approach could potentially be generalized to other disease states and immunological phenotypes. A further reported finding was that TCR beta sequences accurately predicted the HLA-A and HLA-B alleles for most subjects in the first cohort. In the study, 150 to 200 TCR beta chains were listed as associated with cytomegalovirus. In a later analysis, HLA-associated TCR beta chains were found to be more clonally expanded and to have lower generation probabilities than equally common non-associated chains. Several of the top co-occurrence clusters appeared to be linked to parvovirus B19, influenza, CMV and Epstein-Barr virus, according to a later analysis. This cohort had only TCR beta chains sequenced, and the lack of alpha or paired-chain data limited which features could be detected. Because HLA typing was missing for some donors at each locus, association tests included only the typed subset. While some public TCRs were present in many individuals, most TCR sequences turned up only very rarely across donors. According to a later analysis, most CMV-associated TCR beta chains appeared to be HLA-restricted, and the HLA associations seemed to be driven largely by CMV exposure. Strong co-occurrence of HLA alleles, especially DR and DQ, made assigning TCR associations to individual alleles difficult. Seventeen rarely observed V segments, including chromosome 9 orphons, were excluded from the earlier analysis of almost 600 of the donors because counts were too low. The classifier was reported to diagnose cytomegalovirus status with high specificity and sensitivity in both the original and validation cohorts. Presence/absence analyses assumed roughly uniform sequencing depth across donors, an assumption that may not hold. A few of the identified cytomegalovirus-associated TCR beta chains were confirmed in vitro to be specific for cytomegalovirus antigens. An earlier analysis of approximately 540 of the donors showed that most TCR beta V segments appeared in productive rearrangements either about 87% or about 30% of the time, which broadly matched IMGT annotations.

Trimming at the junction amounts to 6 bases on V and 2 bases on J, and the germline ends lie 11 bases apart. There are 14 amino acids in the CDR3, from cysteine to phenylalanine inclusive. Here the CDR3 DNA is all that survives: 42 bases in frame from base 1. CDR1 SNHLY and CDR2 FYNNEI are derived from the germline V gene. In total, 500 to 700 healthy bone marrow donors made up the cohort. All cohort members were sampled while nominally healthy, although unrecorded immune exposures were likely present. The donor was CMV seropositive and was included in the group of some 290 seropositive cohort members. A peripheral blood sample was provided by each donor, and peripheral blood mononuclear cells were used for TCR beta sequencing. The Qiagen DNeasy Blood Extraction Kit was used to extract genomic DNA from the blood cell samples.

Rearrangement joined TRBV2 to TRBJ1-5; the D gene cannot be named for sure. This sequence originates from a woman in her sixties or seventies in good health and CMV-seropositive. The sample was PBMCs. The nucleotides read TGTGCCAGCAGCCTCACTAGGGGCAATCAGCCCCAGCATTTT. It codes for CASSLTRGNQPQHF.